This T cell receptor beta chain was sequenced for a study of a mutant IDH1 vaccine in newly diagnosed glioma. General observations from the study: Vaccine-induced responses were seen in roughly 93% of patients, spanning several MHC alleles.

Time point of the sample: week 47, end of study. Every single dose of the vaccine, 300 ug of mutant IDH1 20-mer peptide, came with topical imiquimod. Scheduled for weeks 1, 3, 5, 7, 11, 15, 19 and 23, eight vaccinations were given to patients. As regards this clone: The antigen remains unidentified.

TCRdb keeps only in-frame clones here, not all; method: immunoSEQ multiplex PCR. The sample lists 55,000 to 65,000 clones; around three quarters were seen once. Losses at the gene ends were 0 bases for V and 15 bases for J; bases not matched to a gene: 17. Germline V lookup: CDR1 GTSNPN, CDR2 SVGIG (reference sequence). The CDR3 covers 18 residues. The sample in question was PBMCs, obtained from a glioma patient whose treatment included an IDH1 peptide vaccine. The clonotype was recovered from a man aged 50-60 years with glioma. This rearrangement joins TRBV30 to TRBJ2-2; 15 bases map to TRBD2. The CDR3: CAWSVMPRGLAGGRMLFF. The CDR3 DNA reads TGTGCCTGGAGTGTAATGCCTCGGGGACTAGCGGGGGGTAGGATGTTGTTTTTT.